One sample yielded the 19 T cell receptor beta chains listed below, sequenced in a study of T cell repertoires in cytomegalovirus infection. TCRdb fed the reads into MiXCR, producing one record per CDR3 protein. The repertoire holds about 280,000 distinct CDR3 sequences, approximately 22% seen once, with approximately 19% in the top ten. Their recognized antigens are unknown. The source was cultured PBMCs, collected from culture after CMV antigen stimulation. The receptors come from a human donor in good health (CMV status not recorded). Some clones in this sample may be carry-over from other donors' samples.

The J gene is TRBJ1-2, the V gene TRBV28, with TRBD1 identical over 11 bases. Trimming at V came to 6 bases and at J to 3 bases, leaving 12 bases not matched to a gene. CDR3 length: 17 residues. Germline loops: CDR1 MDHEN, CDR2 SYDVKM. In nucleotides, the CDR3 is TGTGCCAGCAGCCGCGGGACAGGGGGACGGTGGGACTATGGCTACACCTTC. This gives the protein CASSRGTGGRWDYGYTF.

This clonotype was counted many times. The V call is TRBV19, the J call TRBJ1-1, with D perhaps TRBD1 (5 bases). V shed 0 bases and J shed 2 bases, with 7 bases lying between them. Germline V gene data show CDR1 as LNHDA and CDR2 as SQIVND (reference sequence). This CDR3 spans 14 amino acids. In DNA, the CDR3 is TGTGCCAGTAGTATAGAGGGGGTAAACACTGAAGCTTTCTTT. This codes for CASSIEGVNTEAFF.

This clonotype came up a few times. The chain combines TRBV11-3 with TRBJ1-1; TRBD1 matches at 10 bases. Trimming at V came to 5 bases and at J to 1 base, leaving 7 bases not matched to a gene. The CDR3 sequence is 16 residues long. Germline V lookup: CDR1 SGHNT, CDR2 YENEEA. CDR3 residues: CASSPRRTGGNTEAFF. In nucleotides, the CDR3 is TGTGCCAGCAGCCCGAGGAGGACAGGGGGGAACACTGAAGCTTTCTTT.

This clonotype was seen ten or more times. The V and J genes are TRBV7-2 and TRBJ2-7, with 8 bases fitting TRBD2. Losses at the gene ends were 1 base for V and 4 bases for J; bases not matched to a gene: 6. Germline V gives CDR1 SGHTA, CDR2 FQGNSA. This CDR3 is built from 15 residues. Here the CDR3 DNA reads TGTGCCAGCAGCTTAGGATTTGGCGGGGGGTACGAGCAGTACTTC. This encodes CASSLGFGGGYEQYF.

This clonotype was detected ten times or more. This sequence joins TRBV12-3 or TRBV12-4 and TRBJ2-1; possibly TRBD2 for D (6 bases). The CDR3 spans 13 residues. V was shortened by 6 bases and J by 9 bases, with 15 bases between the two germline ends. CDR3 amino acids: CASRTSPGLEQFF. CDR3 coding DNA: TGTGCCAGCAGGACCTCCCCGGGACTTGAGCAGTTCTTC.

The genes are TRBV4-3 and TRBJ1-2, with D maybe TRBD1 (5 bases). Germline V CDR1 and CDR2: LGHNA, YSLEER. This CDR3 spans 14 amino acids. V shed 1 base and J shed 2 bases, with 8 bases lying between them. CDR3 sequence (DNA): TGCGCCAGCAGCCAAGTACAGGAGAACTATGGCTACACCTTC. The encoded protein is CASSQVQENYGYTF.

This clonotype was observed at least ten times. The chain links TRBV7-6 to TRBJ1-5, with TRBD1 as a possible D gene (5 bases). The CDR3 loop spans 13 amino acids. Germline V CDR1 and CDR2: SGHVS, FNYEAQ. With 5 bases removed from V and 9 bases from J, the gap between germline ends came to 14 bases. As DNA, the CDR3 is TGTGCCAGCAGCGTACAGGTCCTTGGGCCCCAGCATTTT. It yields the protein CASSVQVLGPQHF. Supplemented by reference TRBV7-6 and TRBJ1-5, the full variable domain reads GAGVSQSPRYKVTKRGQDVALRCDPISGHVSLYWYRQALGQGPEFLTYFNYEAQQDKSGLPNDRFSAERPEGSISTLTIQRTEQRDSAMYRCASSVQVLGPQHFGDGTRLSIL.

This sequence joins TRBV12-3 or TRBV12-4 and TRBJ1-5; unclear D gene. V was trimmed by 4 bases and J by 4 bases, leaving 14 bases between them. The CDR3 consists of 15 residues. The CDR3 region has the DNA TGTGCCAGCAGTTATGGTCGACATGGAAATCAGCCCCAGCATTTT. Protein: CASSYGRHGNQPQHF.

The chain links TRBV7-8 to TRBJ2-5, with D possibly being TRBD1 (6 bases). Trimming left V 5 bases short and J 5 bases short, with 21 bases between. The CDR3 loop spans 16 amino acids. Germline V lookup: CDR1 SGHVS, CDR2 FQNEAQ. The CDR3 loop reads CASSDGRHRASETQYF. The CDR3 nucleotides are TGTGCCAGCAGCGACGGACGGCACAGGGCGAGTGAGACCCAGTACTTC.

This clonotype was counted only a few times. The chain has TRBV12-3 or TRBV12-4 and TRBJ2-5; 7 bases map to TRBD2. The CDR3 consists of 16 residues. The ends lost 2 bases at V and 5 bases at J; junction bases unmatched: 11. CDR3: CASSLKLASPGETQYF. DNA for the CDR3: TGTGCCAGCAGTTTAAAACTAGCGTCTCCGGGTGAGACCCAGTACTTC.

The V gene is TRBV14, the J gene TRBJ1-1; D is undetermined. This CDR3 is 18 amino acids long. V lost 1 base and J 1 base, leaving 19 bases between the germline ends. The germline V gene has CDR1 SGHDN and CDR2 FVKESK. CDR3 region: CASSQVASSWGSNTEAFF. CDR3 DNA: TGTGCCAGCAGCCAAGTGGCCTCATCCTGGGGTTCGAACACTGAAGCTTTCTTT.

The V gene is TRBV29-1, the J gene TRBJ1-2; 9 bases are shared with TRBD1. The V segment lost 7 bases and the J segment 5 bases; nucleotides outside the gene matches: 8. Germline loops: CDR1 SQVTM, CDR2 ANQGSEA. The CDR3 totals 13 residues. CDR3 DNA sequence: TGCAGCGGATCGGACAGGGGAGGGTATGGCTACACCTTC. Its protein product is CSGSDRGGYGYTF.

There are many counts of this clonotype. The chain is built from TRBV12-3 or TRBV12-4 and TRBJ1-1, with a possible D match to TRBD1 (5 bases). V was clipped by 7 bases and J by 4 bases, with 22 bases between them. The CDR3 has 16 amino acids. The CDR3 region has the DNA TGTGCCAGCACCGGTGGGGGGAAAGGGAGGGTCACTGAAGCTTTCTTT. Its protein product is CASTGGGKGRVTEAFF.

V usage is TRBV6-2 or TRBV6-3 and J usage is TRBJ2-1, with a tentative D call TRBD1 (5 bases). The germline CDR1 and CDR2 sequences are MNHEY and SVGEGT. Trimming shortened V by 7 bases and J by 12 bases, and 19 bases separated the two germline ends. The CDR3 sequence is 13 residues long. CDR3 in DNA: TGTGCCAGCAACAACGATCAGGGTATCGCGCAGTTCTTC. It specifies CASNNDQGIAQFF.

The V call is TRBV20-1, the J call TRBJ2-3, with D possibly matching TRBD1 (7 bases). The length of the CDR3 is 13 residues. Trimming removed 5 bases at V and 3 bases at J, with 12 bases between. Looked up from germline, CDR1 is DFQATT and CDR2 is SNEGSKA (reference sequence). This CDR3 is CSARPGGTDTQYF. In nucleotides, the CDR3 is TGCAGTGCTCGGCCAGGGGGGACAGATACGCAGTATTTT.

This clonotype was counted at least ten times. DNA of the CDR3: TGTGCCAGCAGCTTAGCACTAACGCGGGCCACTGAAGCTTTCTTT. It is translated as CASSLALTRATEAFF. This sequence joins TRBV7-2 and TRBJ1-1, with D unclear. The CDR3 is made up of 15 amino acids. Per the germline V gene, CDR1 is SGHTA and CDR2 is FQGNSA. Deletions cut 0 bases from V and 4 bases from J, with 12 bases between.

This clonotype was observed a handful of times. V and J are TRBV27 and TRBJ2-5; D possibly corresponds to TRBD2 (6 bases). The germline V gene encodes CDR1 MNHEY and CDR2 SMNVEV (reference sequence). This CDR3 spans 16 amino acids. Trimming left V 0 bases short and J 5 bases short, with 16 bases between. The CDR3 reads CASSLSPSSESETQYF. DNA for the CDR3: TGTGCCAGCAGTTTATCGCCTTCTAGCGAATCGGAGACCCAGTACTTC.

Many counts were recorded for this clonotype. The chain recombines TRBV7-2 with TRBJ1-1; 7 nucleotides agree with TRBD1. The V gene's germline CDR1 is SGHTA and CDR2 FQGNSA. There are 16 residues in the CDR3. With V trimmed by 5 bases and J by 2 bases, 11 bases remained unmatched. The DNA of the CDR3 is TGTGCCAGCAGCCTAATGAGCAGGGGGAGCAACACTGAAGCTTTCTTT. Translated, it gives CASSLMSRGSNTEAFF.

The V gene is TRBV19, the J gene TRBJ1-2; possible D gene TRBD1, 6 bases. Looked up from germline, CDR1 is LNHDA and CDR2 is SQIVND (reference sequence). Trimming shortened V by 9 bases and J by 4 bases, and 21 bases separated the two germline ends. The CDR3 is 15 amino acids. The CDR3 here is CASSKTRDTIYGYTF. The CDR3 nucleotides are TGTGCCAGCAGCAAGACGAGGGACACAATCTATGGCTACACCTTC.